This T cell receptor beta chain was observed in a study of metastatic and nonmetastatic thyroid tumors. Background on the study: Samples came from malignant and benign thyroid patients, and repertoires were compared across blood and tumor or nodule tissue.

This clone has at least ten counts. What it binds is not known. Other DNA variants within this sample encode the same CDR3. Germline V gives CDR1 DFQATT, CDR2 SNEGSKA (reference sequence). V was cut by 3 bases and J by 5 bases, with 6 bases left in between. The CDR3 totals 11 residues. The authors' processing: Differences in CDR3 between clinicopathological groups were drawn on to build a classifier intended to discriminate distant-metastatic papillary thyroid cancer patients. TCRdb used MiXCR to call clones anew from the PCR reads. V and J calls and clone size were set by TCRdb, not the authors. The sample consists of around 59,000 clones, 15% to 20% of them appearing once. Study-wide points: TCR beta diversity was reportedly significantly higher in malignant thyroid tumors than benign nodules, in blood and tumor.

Not a single patient had been given any form of treatment at any point before undergoing thyroid surgery. The chain couples TRBV20-1 to TRBJ2-3; possible D gene TRBD2, 5 bases. The sequencing sample was made of blood. The clonotype comes from a male donor with papillary thyroid cancer or a benign thyroid nodule (not recorded which). Some clones in this sample may be carry-over from other donors' samples. CDR3 nucleotide sequence: TGCAGTGCTAGTGGGAGAGATACGCAGTATTTT. This codes for CSASGRDTQYF.